The 23 T cell receptor beta chains reported below all come from one sample, sequenced in a study of cytomegalovirus exposure and HLA in healthy donors (dated by TCRdb to about 2017). Library creation used the immunoSEQ multiplex PCR assay. A mixture of 60 forward primers for TCR Vbeta segments and 13 reverse primers for TCR Jbeta segments was used in the multiplex PCR. TCRdb re-hosts the immuneACCESS table, in-frame sequences only. Its copies lack some clones; in the studies checked, an unresolved V gene accounts for under half of them, and the cause for the rest is not known. The sample table lists approximately 89,000 clones, about three fifths of them with a count of one. The leading ten clones occupy about 5.4% of the sample. Sequencing was done on a sample of PBMCs. These receptors were collected from a woman aged 25 to 39 in good health and CMV-seropositive.

In its sample, this clone ranks as medium-sized. The V and J genes are TRBV28 and TRBJ2-6; D may be TRBD2 (6 bases). This CDR3 comprises 17 residues. The germline CDR1 and CDR2 sequences are MDHEN and SYDVKM. V gave up 3 bases and J gave up 2 bases, with 14 bases separating them. For the CDR3, the DNA is TGTGCCAGCAGTTTGAGGTTAGGAGGGACTGGGGCCAACGTCCTGACTTTC. Its protein product is CASSLRLGGTGANVLTF.

Notes on this clone: A read error may produce the germline difference seen at one junction end. The chain employs TRBV5-8 and TRBJ1-2, with TRBD1 as a possible D gene (6 bases). Germline lookup yields CDR1 SGHTS and CDR2 YDEGEE. This CDR3 contains 15 residues. The CDR3 region is CASSTRQAQLHGYPF. DNA for the CDR3: TGTGCCAGCAGCACCCGACAGGCTCAATTACATGGCTACCCCTTC.

This rearrangement joins TRBV9 to TRBJ2-1; D is possibly TRBD2 (5 bases). The germline V gene has CDR1 SGDLS and CDR2 YYNGEE. This CDR3 region has 11 residues. V was cut by 5 bases and J by 7 bases, with 7 bases left in between. CDR3 in amino acids: CASSRLNEQFF. The CDR3, as DNA: TGTGCCAGCAGTCGACTAAATGAGCAGTTCTTC.

The chain is built from TRBV5-8 and TRBJ1-5; D may be TRBD1 (5 bases). Germline CDR1 is SGHTS and CDR2 is YDEGEE. This CDR3 is built from 14 residues. V was shortened by 3 bases and J by 1 base, with 8 bases between the two germline ends. CDR3 coding DNA: TGTGCCAGCAGCTGGGGGGACAGCAATCAGCCCCAGCATTTT. The encoded protein is CASSWGDSNQPQHF.

The gene calls are TRBV29-1 and TRBJ2-7, with D hard to call. This CDR3 is built from 13 residues. The germline V gene encodes CDR1 SQVTM and CDR2 ANQGSEA. V lost 4 bases and J 1 base, leaving 11 bases between the germline ends. The CDR3 bases are TGCAGCGTTGTTCCAGATTCTTCCTACGAGCAGTACTTC. Its translation is CSVVPDSSYEQYF.

The V gene is TRBV6-4, the J gene TRBJ2-2; D is undetermined. CDR3 length: 12 amino acids. Trimming removed 5 bases at V and 2 bases at J, with 3 bases between. CDR1 is MRHNA and CDR2 is SNTAGT in the germline V gene. CDR3 amino acids: CASSPNTGELFF. Written as DNA, the CDR3 is TGTGCCAGCAGTCCTAACACCGGGGAGCTGTTTTTT.

The gene calls are TRBV28 and TRBJ1-2, with D tentatively TRBD1 (5 bases). Germline V lookup: CDR1 MDHEN, CDR2 SYDVKM. Trimming left V 4 bases short and J 3 bases short, with 15 bases between. This CDR3 region has 15 residues. In nucleotides, the CDR3 is TGTGCCAGCAGTTCATCCGACAGACCTTACTATGGCTACACCTTC. Translated, it gives CASSSSDRPYYGYTF.

In its sample, this clone was seen a few times. The chain is built from TRBV6-4 and TRBJ1-2; possible D gene TRBD1, 6 bases. The germline CDR1 and CDR2 sequences are MRHNA and SNTAGT. This CDR3 region has 14 residues. V gave up 0 bases and J gave up 7 bases, with 12 bases separating them. CDR3 nucleotides: TGTGCCAGCAGTGACTCGAACAGGGTGGCTGGCTACACCTTC. Translating gives CASSDSNRVAGYTF.

This sequence joins TRBV6-5 and TRBJ2-2, with 8 positions matching TRBD1. CDR1 is MNHEY and CDR2 is SVGAGI in the germline V gene. Trimming cost V 11 bases and J 4 bases; bases outside gene matches: 9. The CDR3 sequence is 14 residues long. The CDR3 spells CAGTGQGGTGELFF. As DNA, the CDR3 is TGTGCCGGGACAGGACAGGGAGGCACCGGGGAGCTGTTTTTT.

This rearrangement joins TRBV30 to TRBJ1-6, with 11 bases lining up with TRBD1. The junction had 4 bases not matched to a gene; V was cut back by 3 bases and J by 9 bases. CDR1 GTSNPN and CDR2 SVGIG come from the germline V gene (reference sequence). The CDR3 is 14 residues long. The CDR3 nucleotides read TGTGCCTGGAGAATAGGGACAGGGGGTTCACCCCTCCACTTT. This encodes CAWRIGTGGSPLHF. The full variable domain, with the rest looked up from reference TRBV30 and TRBJ1-6, is SQTIHQWPATLVQPVGSPLSLECTVEGTSNPNLYWYRQAAGRGLQLLFYSVGIGQISSEVPQNLSASRPQDRQFILSSKKLLLSDSGFYLCAWRIGTGGSPLHFGNGTRLTVT.

The chain employs TRBV15 and TRBJ1-1; 9 bases agree with TRBD1. The CDR3 runs to 16 residues. CDR1 and CDR2 (germline): LNHNV, YYDKDF (reference sequence). The V segment lost 1 base and the J segment 5 bases; nucleotides outside the gene matches: 8. The CDR3 coding sequence is TGTGCCACCAGCAGAGGGACGGACAGGGGTTATACTGAAGCTTTCTTT. Translation: CATSRGTDRGYTEAFF. Complete variable domain (other parts from reference TRBV15 and TRBJ1-1): DAMVIQNPRYQVTQFGKPVTLSCSQTLNHNVMYWYQQKSSQAPKLLFHYYDKDFNNEADTPDNFQSRRPNTSFCFLDIRSPGLGDTAMYLCATSRGTDRGYTEAFFGQGTRLTVV.

This clone appeared a single time. The V call is TRBV23-1, the J call TRBJ2-7; no firm D call. TRBV23-1 is annotated as an ORF whose role is uncertain. This CDR3 has 16 amino acids. Trimming cost V 4 bases and J 1 base, with 17 bases left between them. The CDR3 here is CASSPLPEEESYEQYF. CDR3 DNA sequence: TGCGCCAGCAGTCCCCTACCGGAAGAGGAGTCCTACGAGCAGTACTTC.

This chain links TRBV28 with TRBJ1-6; D is undetermined. Germline-derived CDR1 and CDR2 are MDHEN and SYDVKM. Trimming took off 4 bases at V and 8 bases at J, with 3 bases between the two ends. The CDR3 is made up of 11 amino acids. The CDR3 sequence is CASSSDSPLHF. The CDR3 nucleotides read TGTGCCAGCAGTTCAGATTCACCCCTCCACTTT.

A few counts support this clone. This rearrangement joins TRBV7-8 to TRBJ2-5; TRBD1 matches 11 bases. TRBJ2-7 matches the DNA end more closely, so the J call is doubtful. The CDR3 runs to 18 residues. Germline V gene lookup returns CDR1 SGHVS and CDR2 FQNEAQ. This CDR3 reads CASSLGGGGTGGSYEQYF. In nucleotides, the CDR3 is TGTGCCAGCAGCTTAGGGGGGGGTGGGACAGGGGGTTCCTACGAGCAGTACTTC.

This chain links TRBV11-2 with TRBJ1-4; D is uncertain. Looked up from germline, CDR1 is SGHAT and CDR2 is FQNNGV. The V end was cut by 4 bases, the J end by 5 bases, with 11 bases between. This CDR3 comprises 14 residues. The CDR3 sequence: CASSSLRENEKLFF. CDR3 coding DNA: TGTGCCAGCAGCTCACTCCGGGAAAATGAAAAACTGTTTTTT.

The gene calls are TRBV23-1 and TRBJ1-5; D possibly corresponds to TRBD1 (6 bases). TRBV23-1 is an ORF, with its function uncertain. This CDR3 spans 15 amino acids. The ends were cut back, 6 bases at V and 5 bases at J, with 17 bases in the middle. The CDR3 reads CASRETRGLHQPQHF. The CDR3 nucleotides are TGCGCCAGCAGAGAAACCAGGGGTTTGCATCAGCCCCAGCATTTT.

The chain joins TRBV9 to TRBJ2-3; 7 nucleotides agree with TRBD2. The CDR3 has 16 residues. Trimming at V came to 0 bases and at J to 7 bases, leaving 11 bases not matched to a gene. From germline, CDR1 is SGDLS and CDR2 YYNGEE. The CDR3, as DNA: TGTGCCAGCAGCGTAGATACGGGGGGACCGGGTTATACGCAGTATTTT. It is translated as CASSVDTGGPGYTQYF.

This clone was detected once. The rearrangement links TRBV7-8 to TRBJ2-2, with D possibly being TRBD1 (5 bases). This CDR3 spans 14 amino acids. Germline CDR1 reads SGHVS; CDR2 reads FQNEAQ. V dropped 4 bases and J dropped 7 bases, with 13 bases sitting between them. This CDR3 reads CASSSIWGYGELFF. In DNA form, the CDR3 reads TGTGCCAGCAGCTCCATTTGGGGCTACGGGGAGCTGTTTTTT.

This chain links TRBV7-9 with TRBJ1-2; D may be TRBD1 (6 bases). CDR1 is SEHNR, CDR2 FQNEAQ, per germline (reference sequence). There are 14 residues in the CDR3. With 5 bases removed from V and 5 bases from J, the gap between germline ends came to 15 bases. In DNA form, the CDR3 reads TGTGCCAGCAGCGGGGGGGCCCGAGGGTATGGCTACACCTTC. It codes for CASSGGARGYGYTF.

The chain has TRBV7-9 and TRBJ1-2; tentatively, D is TRBD1 (5 bases). Germline loops: CDR1 SEHNR, CDR2 FQNEAQ (reference sequence). The length of the CDR3 is 15 residues. V lost 7 bases and J 8 bases, leaving 23 bases between the germline ends. The CDR3 is CASTGQSGGEGGYTF. The CDR3 DNA reads as TGTGCCAGCACCGGACAATCAGGAGGGGAAGGGGGCTACACCTTC.

This clone was picked up a small number of times. This sequence joins TRBV5-1 and TRBJ2-1; D ambiguous. Trimming shortened V by 5 bases and J by 5 bases, and 17 bases separated the two germline ends. The CDR3 is 15 residues long. Per germline, CDR1 SGHRS and CDR2 YFSETQ. As DNA, the CDR3 is TGCGCCAGCAGGGGCCGCGAACTGAACGACAATGAGCAGTTCTTC. Protein sequence: CASRGRELNDNEQFF.

This chain links TRBV2 with TRBJ1-1; no definite D call. With 4 bases removed from V and 13 bases from J, the gap between germline ends came to 16 bases. The germline V gene has CDR1 SNHLY and CDR2 FYNNEI. CDR3 length equals 12 residues. CDR3 DNA: TGTGCCAGCAGTGTTGAGGGTTACGCAGTTTTCTTT. Residues: CASSVEGYAVFF.

The J gene is TRBJ1-1, the V gene TRBV5-4, with a weak D call TRBD1 (5 bases). Trimming stripped 3 bases from V and 1 base from J, with 10 bases between. Germline loops: CDR1 SGHNT, CDR2 YYREEE (reference sequence). The CDR3 has 14 residues. CDR3 bases: TGTGCCAGCAGCTCCCTCGACAGGAACACTGAAGCTTTCTTT. Amino acids: CASSSLDRNTEAFF.